Shown below are 9 T cell receptor beta chains from a single sample sequenced in a study of T cells after yellow fever vaccination. TCRdb re-analysed the 5' RACE reads in MiXCR, keeping a single row per CDR3 protein. The table shows 150,000 or so distinct CDR3 sequences, with approximately 6.6% occurring only once. The sequenced sample was CD4+ T cells sorted from PBMCs, obtained 10 days after the yellow fever booster vaccination. These receptors were collected from a man in his thirties or forties who received the YFV17D yellow fever vaccine.

CDR3 in DNA: TGTGCCACCAGCAGAGCCCTAGCGGGAGGCTTCTACGAGCAGTACTTC. As protein: CATSRALAGGFYEQYF. The J gene is TRBJ2-7, the V gene TRBV15; TRBD2 agrees at 11 bases. Germline CDR1 LNHNV, CDR2 YYDKDF (reference sequence). V dropped 1 base and J dropped 3; count of bases not matched to a gene: 5. The CDR3 covers 16 residues. Filled out from reference TRBV15 and TRBJ2-7, the complete variable domain reads DAMVIQNPRYQVTQFGKPVTLSCSQTLNHNVMYWYQQKSSQAPKLLFHYYDKDFNNEADTPDNFQSRRPNTSFCFLDIRSPGLGDTAMYLCATSRALAGGFYEQYFGPGTRLTVT.

This clonotype was observed at least ten times. This chain connects TRBV9 to TRBJ2-5; D is tentatively TRBD1 or TRBD2 (5 bases each). Germline CDR1 is SGDLS and CDR2 is YYNGEE. The CDR3 is 16 residues long. V lost 0 bases, J lost 1 base, and 13 bases lay in between. CDR3 protein: CASSVGGTAAQETQYF. CDR3 DNA sequence: TGTGCCAGCAGCGTAGGGGGGACGGCGGCCCAAGAGACCCAGTACTTC.

The table lists this clonotype with many counts. The CDR3 nucleotides read TGTGCCAGCATCTATTCCGGGACTAGCATATACAATGAGCAGTTCTTC. It translates to CASIYSGTSIYNEQFF. This sequence joins TRBV28 and TRBJ2-1; 9 nucleotides agree with TRBD2. The CDR3 runs 16 residues. V lost 7 bases to trimming and J lost 4 bases; unmatched junction nucleotides: 11. Germline V lookup: CDR1 MDHEN, CDR2 SYDVKM.

The table lists this clonotype with a few counts. The gene calls are TRBV30 and TRBJ2-5, with D perhaps matching TRBD1 or TRBD2 (5 bases each). Germline V gene lookup returns CDR1 GTSNPN and CDR2 SVGIG (reference sequence). This CDR3 region has 15 residues. Trimming cost V 1 base and J 5 bases, with 17 bases left between them. The CDR3, as DNA: TGTGCCTGGAGTGAGGGGACGGATACTAGGGAGACCCAGTACTTC. Protein sequence: CAWSEGTDTRETQYF. Full variable domain (rest looked up from reference TRBV30 and TRBJ2-5): SQTIHQWPATLVQPVGSPLSLECTVEGTSNPNLYWYRQAAGRGLQLLFYSVGIGQISSEVPQNLSASRPQDRQFILSSKKLLLSDSGFYLCAWSEGTDTRETQYFGPGTRLLVL.

The J gene is TRBJ2-5, the V gene TRBV6-1; 7 bases line up with TRBD1. After removal of 5 bases from V and 8 bases from J, the junction contained 17 bases not matched to a gene. Germline V CDR1 and CDR2: MNHNS, SASEGT. CDR3 length: 16 residues. The CDR3, as DNA: TGTGCCAGCAGTCCCTACGGGACAGCGACAAAGAGAACCCAGTACTTC. Protein product: CASSPYGTATKRTQYF.

The table lists this clonotype with many counts. The chain combines TRBV14 with TRBJ2-2; 10 bases are shared with TRBD2. Germline CDR1 SGHDN, CDR2 FVKESK. V was pared by 1 base and J by 6 bases, with 8 bases of the junction left unmatched. This CDR3 is 17 amino acids long. In nucleotides, the CDR3 is TGTGCCAGCAGCCAAGGCCTGAGCGGGAGGGCTTCCGGGGAGCTGTTTTTT. Translated: CASSQGLSGRASGELFF. Based on the CDR3 plus reference TRBV14 and TRBJ2-2, the full variable domain is EAGVTQFPSHSVIEKGQTVTLRCDPISGHDNLYWYRRVMGKEIKFLLHFVKESKQDESGMPNNRFLAERTGGTYSTLKVQPAELEDSGVYFCASSQGLSGRASGELFFGEGSRLTVL.

This clonotype was seen at least ten times. The J gene is TRBJ2-3, the V gene TRBV6-5, with D perhaps TRBD1 (6 bases). The CDR3 runs to 14 residues. Trimming took off 5 bases at V and 6 bases at J, with 15 bases between the two ends. From germline, CDR1 is MNHEY and CDR2 SVGAGI. CDR3 residues: CASSISTRGDTQYF. The CDR3 nucleotides read TGTGCCAGCAGTATCTCGACCAGGGGCGATACGCAGTATTTT.

This clonotype has a count of ten or more. J is TRBJ2-7 and V is TRBV7-2; no clear D gene. This CDR3 comprises 13 residues. Per germline, CDR1 SGHTA and CDR2 FQGNSA. V was pared by 0 bases and J by 3 bases, with 6 bases between. The chain's CDR3 is CASSLARSYEQYF. CDR3 DNA sequence: TGTGCCAGCAGCTTAGCGCGGAGCTACGAGCAGTACTTC.

The table lists this clonotype with many counts. The V and J genes are TRBV14 and TRBJ2-2; 9 bases match TRBD1. Trimming took 7 bases from V and 6 from J; bases not matched to a gene: 9. CDR3 length: 15 amino acids. CDR1 SGHDN and CDR2 FVKESK come from the germline V gene. The CDR3 region has the DNA TGTGCCAGCAAGAGAAGGACAGGGGTTGCCGGGGAGCTGTTTTTT. It specifies CASKRRTGVAGELFF.